This T cell receptor beta chain is drawn from a study of OX40 agonist ivuxolimab in advanced cancers. Study-wide background: An agonistic human IgG2 monoclonal antibody against OX40 (CD134) was given. Dose-escalation patients suffered from hepatocellular carcinoma, melanoma, renal cell or head and neck cancer. Findings and caveats of the study: Patients who responded partially at 0.1-3.0 mg/kg showed clonal expansion ranking among the lowest.

V was clipped by 3 bases and J by 0 bases, with 15 bases between them. Germline assignment: CDR1 PRHDT and CDR2 FYEKMQ (reference sequence). The CDR3 consists of 18 residues. Peripheral blood came from all dose cohorts at three timepoints. A word on this clone: Its antigen remains unknown.

Clones were read by immunoSEQ multiplex PCR, and TCRdb kept only the in-frame ones, dropping some. Of around 45,000 clones listed, approximately 89% are singletons. The input for sequencing was CD4+ or CD8+ T cells sorted from blood, taken in a trial of the OX40 agonist ivuxolimab. The rearrangement links TRBV13 to TRBJ2-6; either TRBD1 or TRBD2 may fit D (5 bases each). The sequence was collected from an adult with an advanced solid tumor such as melanoma, head and neck, liver or kidney cancer. The CDR3 bases are TGTGCCAGCAGCTTCTCGGGACGGCTATTCTCTGGGGCCAACGTCCTGACTTTC. This sequence encodes CASSFSGRLFSGANVLTF.